This T cell receptor (beta chain) originates from a study of T cell responses to AZD1222 COVID-19 vaccine. Here immunoSEQ multiplex PCR was the method, and the copy in TCRdb shows in-frame clones only, minus some. The sample yields about 100,000 clones, more than 70% seen once. Overall study findings and caveats: No day 14 peak samples; only post-peak repertoires were characterized. The donor group comprised mostly white British people and more females; the analysis possibly underestimated clonal diversity. Spike-specific TCR breadth and depth rose after two AZD1222 doses. Of the AZD1222 recipients, only 5 to 7 were seropositive at baseline.

Note on this clone: The antigen is unknown.

This CDR3 is 16 amino acids long. CDR1 and CDR2 (germline): SGHRS, YFSETQ. The trim removed 4 bases at V and 5 bases at J, leaving 8 bases unmatched. The chain employs TRBV5-1 and TRBJ1-5; 11 bases map to TRBD1. The sequence was collected from an adult in good health. The sequences come from peripheral blood, collected on day 0 of AZD1222 vaccination. The CDR3 nucleotides read TGCGCCAGCAGCCTAGGGACAGGGGGACGAGATCAGCCCCAGCATTTT. As protein: CASSLGTGGRDQPQHF. Filled out from reference TRBV5-1 and TRBJ1-5, the complete variable domain reads KAGVTQTPRYLIKTRGQQVTLSCSPISGHRSVSWYQQTPGQGLQFLFEYFSETQRNKGNFPGRFSGRQFSNSRSEMNVSTLELGDSALYLCASSLGTGGRDQPQHFGDGTRLSIL.